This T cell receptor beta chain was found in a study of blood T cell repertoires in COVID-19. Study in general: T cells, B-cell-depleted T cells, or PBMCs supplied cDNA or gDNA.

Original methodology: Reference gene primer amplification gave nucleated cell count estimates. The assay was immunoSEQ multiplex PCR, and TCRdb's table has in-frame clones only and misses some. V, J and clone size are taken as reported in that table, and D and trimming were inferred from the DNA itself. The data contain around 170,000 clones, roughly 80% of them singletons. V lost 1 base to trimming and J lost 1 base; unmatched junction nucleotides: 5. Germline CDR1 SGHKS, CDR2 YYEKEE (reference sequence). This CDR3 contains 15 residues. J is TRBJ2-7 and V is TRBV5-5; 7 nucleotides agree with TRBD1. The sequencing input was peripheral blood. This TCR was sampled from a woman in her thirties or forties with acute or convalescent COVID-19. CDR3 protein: CASSLSWGQSYEQYF. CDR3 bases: TGTGCCAGCAGCTTGTCTTGGGGACAGTCCTACGAGCAGTACTTC.